Shown below are 28 T cell receptor beta chains from a single sample sequenced in a study of CD8 T cells in Susac syndrome. About 0.5 to 1 ug RNA was reverse transcribed with random hexamers. In TCRdb, the immunoSEQ multiplex PCR reads were re-called with MiXCR into one record per CDR3 protein. The sample yields 150,000 to 200,000 distinct CDR3 sequences, approximately 95% seen once. The sample was CD8+ T cells from PBMCs. The receptors derive from a human donor with multiple sclerosis.

This rearrangement joins TRBV4-2 to TRBJ2-1, with D possibly matching TRBD2 (6 bases). The germline V gene encodes CDR1 LGHNA and CDR2 YNFKEQ. Trimming left V 1 base short and J 3 bases short, with 13 bases between. This CDR3 contains 16 residues. The CDR3 DNA sequence: TGTGCCAGCAGCCAAGTAATAGCGGCCCTCTACAATGAGCAGTTCTTC. It yields the protein CASSQVIAALYNEQFF.

The chain couples TRBV13 to TRBJ1-2; TRBD1 might be the D (6 bases). Per germline, CDR1 PRHDT and CDR2 FYEKMQ (reference sequence). The V end was cut by 0 bases, the J end by 4 bases, with 12 bases between. The CDR3 runs to 15 residues. CDR3 amino acids: CASSLGRQDLYGYTF. The CDR3 DNA reads TGTGCCAGCAGCTTAGGGAGACAGGACCTCTATGGCTACACCTTC.

V gene TRBV7-8 combines with J gene TRBJ1-6, with TRBD1 as a possible D gene (5 bases). This CDR3 has 14 residues. From germline, CDR1 is SGHVS and CDR2 FQNEAQ. V dropped 5 bases and J dropped 8 bases, with 13 bases sitting between them. The CDR3 nucleotides read TGTGCCAGCAGCAATGTGGACACTTATTCACCCCTCCACTTT. Protein sequence: CASSNVDTYSPLHF.

The chain employs TRBV12-3 or TRBV12-4 and TRBJ1-4; the D is unclear. The germline V and J ends were trimmed by 5 bases and 8 bases, with 15 bases remaining between them. CDR3 length: 14 residues. The CDR3 region has the DNA TGTGCCAGCAGTCCCCGCGGACTCCAAGAAAAACTGTTTTTT. This translates into CASSPRGLQEKLFF.

The V call is TRBV24-1, the J call TRBJ2-1; D possibly corresponds to TRBD2 (7 bases). Per the germline V gene, CDR1 is KGHDR and CDR2 is SFDVKD. Trimming shortened V by 0 bases and J by 12 bases, and 11 bases separated the two germline ends. The length of the CDR3 is 13 residues. For the CDR3, the DNA is TGTGCCACCAGTGATTTGTTAGGGGGGGGGCAGTTCTTC. Its protein is CATSDLLGGGQFF.

Only one count was recorded for this clonotype. V usage is TRBV7-3 and J usage is TRBJ2-3; weak D call: TRBD1 (5 bases). Trimming cost V 4 bases and J 0 bases, with 11 bases left between them. CDR1 is SGHTA, CDR2 FQGTGA, per germline. This CDR3 is 15 amino acids long. CDR3 bases: TGTGCCAGCAGCTCTGGGGCCGCTAGCACAGATACGCAGTATTTT. It is translated as CASSSGAASTDTQYF.

V is TRBV19 and J is TRBJ2-3; 8 nucleotides agree with TRBD1. CDR1 is LNHDA, CDR2 SQIVND, per germline (reference sequence). CDR3 length: 15 residues. In DNA form, the CDR3 reads TGTGCTACAACACCGTGGACAGGGAACACAGATACGCAGTATTTT. It specifies CATTPWTGNTDTQYF. The whole variable domain, remainder taken from reference TRBV19 and TRBJ2-3, is DGGITQSPKYLFRKEGQNVTLSCEQNLNHDAMYWYRQDPGQGLRLIYYSQIVNDFQKGDIAEGYSVSREKKESFPLTVTSAQKNPTAFYLCATTPWTGNTDTQYFGPGTRLTVL.

This clonotype occurred once. The V call is TRBV12-3 or TRBV12-4, the J call TRBJ2-2; either TRBD1 or TRBD2 may supply D (5 bases each). Trimming removed 11 bases from V and 7 bases from J, with 17 bases in between. The CDR3 runs 13 residues. CDR3 nucleotides: TGTGCCTTCACCGGGACCCCGCGCGGGGAGCTGTTTTTT. It encodes CAFTGTPRGELFF.

This rearrangement joins TRBV4-1 to TRBJ2-2, with D maybe TRBD2 (5 bases). Germline V CDR1 and CDR2: MGHRA, YSYEKL. This CDR3 has 15 residues. V lost 4 bases and J lost 6, with 15 bases in between. The DNA of the CDR3 is TGCGCCAGCAGCCGCTTGACGCGCGGGTCCGGGGAGCTGTTTTTT. Its translation is CASSRLTRGSGELFF.

This clonotype was recorded only once. This chain uses TRBV4-2 with TRBJ2-6; possible D gene TRBD2, 5 bases. Germline assignment: CDR1 LGHNA and CDR2 YNFKEQ. V was trimmed by 3 bases and J by 3 bases, leaving 18 bases between them. The CDR3 loop spans 18 amino acids. The CDR3 DNA is TGTGCCAGCAGCCAGGAAGTGAGGGTGGGATATGGGGCCAACGTCCTGACTTTC. Amino acids: CASSQEVRVGYGANVLTF.

The chain carries TRBV19 and TRBJ1-1; no clear D. The CDR3 covers 19 residues. Germline CDR1 and CDR2: LNHDA and SQIVND (reference sequence). Trimming cost V 5 bases and J 0 bases, with 25 bases left between them. This chain's CDR3 is CASSYTPDLAVWMNTEAFF. In DNA, the CDR3 is TGTGCCAGTAGTTATACTCCCGATCTGGCTGTCTGGATGAACACTGAAGCTTTCTTT.

The chain uses TRBV29-1 and TRBJ2-3; the D is unclear. V was clipped by 4 bases and J by 6 bases, with 5 bases between them. There are 10 residues in the CDR3. Germline assignment: CDR1 SQVTM and CDR2 ANQGSEA. The CDR3 here is CSVVRDTQYF. The CDR3 DNA reads as TGCAGCGTTGTCCGTGATACGCAGTATTTT.

The chain couples TRBV7-9 to TRBJ2-7; the D is unclear. CDR1 SEHNR and CDR2 FQNEAQ come from the germline V gene (reference sequence). V lost 1 base and J 3 bases, leaving 7 bases between the germline ends. The CDR3 consists of 13 residues. The CDR3 reads CASSLDNYYEQYF. The CDR3 nucleotides read TGTGCCAGCAGCTTAGACAATTACTACGAGCAGTACTTC.

CDR3 DNA: TGTGCCAGCAGCTCCGGACCCGTCGGTTCGTATGGCTACACCTTC. Translating gives CASSSGPVGSYGYTF. The chain combines TRBV7-9 with TRBJ1-2; D unclear. Per germline, CDR1 SEHNR and CDR2 FQNEAQ (reference sequence). With 4 bases removed from V and 5 bases from J, the gap between germline ends came to 17 bases. CDR3 length: 15 residues. Filled out from reference TRBV7-9 and TRBJ1-2, the complete variable domain reads DTGVSQNPRHKITKRGQNVTFRCDPISEHNRLYWYRQTLGQGPEFLTYFQNEAQLEKSRLLSDRFSAERPKGSFSTLEIQRTEQGDSAMYLCASSSGPVGSYGYTFGSGTRLTVV.

The CDR3 region has the DNA TGCAGCGTCAGGACAGGAGGGACTGAAGCTTTCTTT. This gives the protein CSVRTGGTEAFF. The rearrangement uses TRBV29-1 and TRBJ1-1, with 7 bases identical to TRBD1. The CDR3 is 12 residues long. In germline, CDR1 is SQVTM, CDR2 ANQGSEA. J lost 5 bases, V lost 6 bases, and 6 bases had no gene match.

The chain joins TRBV5-1 to TRBJ2-7; D uncertain. Trimming cost V 0 bases and J 2 bases, with 6 bases left between them. Germline CDR1 is SGHRS and CDR2 is YFSETQ. The CDR3 is 13 residues long. CDR3 in DNA: TGCGCCAGCAGCTTGGCCCCTACCTACGAGCAGTACTTC. Translation gives CASSLAPTYEQYF.

The chain has TRBV5-6 and TRBJ2-7; unclear D gene. The V and J ends lost 0 bases and 5 bases respectively, with 6 bases between them. This CDR3 comprises 12 residues. Germline V gene data show CDR1 as SGHDT and CDR2 as YYEEEE. The CDR3 sequence is CASSLGPDEQYF. The CDR3 region has the DNA TGTGCCAGCAGCTTGGGCCCGGACGAGCAGTACTTC.

The CDR3 region has the DNA TGTGCCAGCAGTTTAATGCCCGGCGGCGCAGATACGCAGTATTTT. It is translated as CASSLMPGGADTQYF. The chain couples TRBV28 to TRBJ2-3; D uncertain. Per the germline V gene, CDR1 is MDHEN and CDR2 is SYDVKM. Trimming removed 2 bases at V and 4 bases at J, with 13 bases between. The CDR3 length is 15 residues.

This rearrangement joins TRBV27 to TRBJ2-7; 7 bases map to TRBD1. CDR1 and CDR2 from the germline V gene are MNHEY and SMNVEV (reference sequence). The CDR3 loop spans 14 amino acids. Unmatched junction bases numbered 7, after V lost 6 bases and J lost 2 bases. The CDR3, as DNA: TGTGCCAGCAGGGCGACAGGGCTAACCTACGAGCAGTACTTC. This sequence encodes CASRATGLTYEQYF.

A single count supports this clonotype. V is TRBV28 and J is TRBJ2-1; D is unresolved. Germline CDR1 is MDHEN and CDR2 is SYDVKM. The CDR3 contains 13 residues. V shed 3 bases and J shed 5 bases, with 8 bases lying between them. The CDR3 loop is CASSFGPNNEQFF. The CDR3 nucleotides read TGTGCCAGCAGTTTCGGGCCAAACAATGAGCAGTTCTTC.

This rearrangement joins TRBV28 to TRBJ2-1; 7 bases are a match to TRBD2. Losses at the gene ends were 8 bases for V and 10 bases for J; bases not matched to a gene: 8. The germline V gene encodes CDR1 MDHEN and CDR2 SYDVKM. The CDR3 spans 12 residues. CDR3 sequence (DNA): TGTGCCAGCCCCTCGGGGGAGGGGGAGCAGTTCTTC. As protein: CASPSGEGEQFF.

This clonotype came up once. This chain links TRBV20-1 with TRBJ2-7, with D possibly matching TRBD1 (5 bases). The CDR3 is 15 amino acids. Germline-derived CDR1 and CDR2 are DFQATT and SNEGSKA (reference sequence). The V end lost 5 bases, the J end lost 7 bases, and 24 bases lay between the germline ends. The CDR3 here is CSAEDMDTQTGEQYF. CDR3 nucleotides: TGCAGTGCTGAGGACATGGACACTCAAACTGGGGAGCAGTACTTC.

The J gene is TRBJ2-3, the V gene TRBV7-2; D is ambiguous. With 8 bases removed from V and 0 bases from J, the gap between germline ends came to 9 bases. The CDR3 contains 13 residues. Germline V CDR1 and CDR2: SGHTA, FQGNSA. Here the CDR3 reads CASALPSTDTQYF. CDR3 sequence (DNA): TGTGCCAGCGCCCTTCCAAGCACAGATACGCAGTATTTT.

This clonotype was found once. The J gene is TRBJ2-4, the V gene TRBV2; D might be TRBD2 (5 bases). From germline, CDR1 is SNHLY and CDR2 FYNNEI. The CDR3 loop spans 15 amino acids. Trimming took off 4 bases at V and 6 bases at J, with 16 bases between the two ends. CDR3 sequence (DNA): TGTGCCAGCAGTGCAATCGGCTTTGGGAGAAACATTCAGTACTTC. Amino acid sequence: CASSAIGFGRNIQYF.

The rearrangement links TRBV20-1 to TRBJ2-1; D is uncertain. Germline CDR1 reads DFQATT; CDR2 reads SNEGSKA (reference sequence). The germline V and J ends were trimmed by 2 bases and 8 bases, with 16 bases remaining between them. This CDR3 contains 14 residues. In DNA form, the CDR3 reads TGCAGTGCTAGACCCCCCGGCCGGCACGATGAGCAGTTCTTC. Translated: CSARPPGRHDEQFF.

The rearrangement links TRBV6-6 to TRBJ1-1; a weak D match, TRBD1 (5 bases). Germline-derived CDR1 and CDR2 are MNHNY and SVGAGI (reference sequence). This CDR3 is built from 15 residues. V lost 2 bases to trimming and J lost 2 bases, with 12 bases between them. CDR3 DNA sequence: TGTGCCAGCAGTTACAGGGACTACACCAACACTGAAGCTTTCTTT. It translates to CASSYRDYTNTEAFF.

This sequence joins TRBV7-9 and TRBJ2-7; D gene ambiguous. Germline V gene sequence: CDR1 SEHNR, CDR2 FQNEAQ (reference sequence). The CDR3 is 13 amino acids. Deletions cut 5 bases from V and 2 bases from J, with 10 bases between. Written as DNA, the CDR3 is TGTGCCAGCAGCACCGCGGCGGCCTACGAGCAGTACTTC. This codes for CASSTAAAYEQYF.

This clonotype occurred once. The J gene is TRBJ2-7, the V gene TRBV7-9; tentative D call: TRBD1 (5 bases). The CDR3 runs to 12 residues. V was shortened by 5 bases and J by 7 bases, with 12 bases between the two germline ends. The V gene's germline CDR1 is SEHNR and CDR2 FQNEAQ (reference sequence). CDR3 sequence (DNA): TGTGCCAGCAGCCCCGTAGGGGAAGAGCAGTACTTC. Translation: CASSPVGEEQYF.